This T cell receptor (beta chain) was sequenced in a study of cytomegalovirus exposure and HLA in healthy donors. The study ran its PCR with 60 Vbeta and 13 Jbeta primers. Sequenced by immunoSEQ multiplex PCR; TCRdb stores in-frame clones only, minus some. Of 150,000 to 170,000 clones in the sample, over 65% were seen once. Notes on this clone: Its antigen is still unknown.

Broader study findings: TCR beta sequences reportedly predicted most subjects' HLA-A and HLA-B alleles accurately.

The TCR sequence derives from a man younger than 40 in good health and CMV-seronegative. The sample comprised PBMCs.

This CDR3 reads CASSSGTGGDEQYF. The CDR3 region has the DNA TGCGCCAGCAGTTCCGGGACAGGGGGCGACGAGCAGTACTTC. The chain is built from TRBV5-1 and TRBJ2-7; TRBD1 matches 12 bases. Germline CDR1 SGHRS, CDR2 YFSETQ. The CDR3 is made up of 14 amino acids. Trimming cost V 5 bases and J 5 bases; bases outside gene matches: 5.